This note documents a single T cell receptor (beta chain) sequence. Its antigen is currently unknown. CDR3 length: 14 residues. In germline, CDR1 is SGHAT, CDR2 FQNNGV. With V trimmed by 3 bases and J by 6 bases, 4 bases remained unmatched. The record originates from a study of vaccination effects on CD4 cells after COVID-19. Some clones are missing from TCRdb's copy, which holds only in-frame ones; the method was immunoSEQ multiplex PCR. The data show some 20,000 clones, 70% to 80% seen once. Before sequencing took place, the ViraFEST assay used viral peptide pools to expand antigen-specific CD4+ T cells. A roughly 10-day culture period preceded the isolation of CD4+ T cells.

This sample comprised CD4+ T cells from PBMCs cultured with HCoV-229E spike peptides, obtained before COVID-19 vaccination. This receptor was identified in a human donor who received a COVID-19 vaccine. The J gene is TRBJ2-2, the V gene TRBV11-2; 7 bases align to TRBD1. CDR3: CASSFSQGPGELFF. CDR3 bases: TGTGCCAGCAGCTTTTCACAGGGGCCCGGGGAGCTGTTTTTT.